The 5 T cell receptor beta chains reported below all come from one sample, sequenced in a study of T cell repertoires in cytomegalovirus infection. MiXCR, applied by TCRdb to the reads, yields one record per CDR3 protein. The sample lists some 590,000 distinct CDR3 sequences, 35% to 50% occurring once. The antigens of these receptors remain unknown. The specimen was cultured PBMCs, collected from culture after CMV antigen stimulation. These receptors came from a human donor in good health (CMV status not recorded). Some clones in this sample may be carry-over from other donors' samples.

The CDR3 region is CASLKWGSNQPQHF. CDR3 bases: TGTGCCAGCCTCAAGTGGGGTAGCAATCAGCCCCAGCATTTT. This rearrangement joins TRBV19 to TRBJ1-5; D unresolved. Germline-derived CDR1 and CDR2 are LNHDA and SQIVND (reference sequence). With 9 bases removed from V and 0 bases from J, the gap between germline ends came to 12 bases. The CDR3 has 14 amino acids. Variable domain in full (rest from reference TRBV19 and TRBJ1-5): DGGITQSPKYLFRKEGQNVTLSCEQNLNHDAMYWYRQDPGQGLRLIYYSQIVNDFQKGDIAEGYSVSREKKESFPLTVTSAQKNPTAFYLCASLKWGSNQPQHFGDGTRLSIL.

The chain is built from TRBV5-1 and TRBJ1-2; 7 bases fit TRBD1. CDR1 is SGHRS, CDR2 YFSETQ, per germline. J gave up 3 bases and V 4 bases, and 6 bases lay outside the gene matches. There are 14 residues in the CDR3. CDR3 residues: CASSQRGRDYGYTF. In nucleotides, the CDR3 is TGCGCCAGCAGCCAAAGGGGGCGAGACTATGGCTACACCTTC.

This clonotype was counted between two and nine times. The gene calls are TRBV6-1 and TRBJ2-5; D gene unclear. V was pared by 4 bases and J by 5 bases, with 14 bases between. The germline CDR1 and CDR2 sequences are MNHNS and SASEGT. This CDR3 region has 14 residues. The CDR3 sequence: CASSVAEATETQYF. The CDR3 DNA sequence: TGTGCCAGCAGTGTGGCTGAGGCCACGGAGACCCAGTACTTC.

There are a few counts of this clonotype. This chain joins TRBV7-8 and TRBJ2-5; perhaps TRBD1 as D (6 bases). This CDR3 has 17 residues. Germline loops: CDR1 SGHVS, CDR2 FQNEAQ. V lost 1 base and J 2 bases, leaving 17 bases between the germline ends. The CDR3 region has the DNA TGTGCCAGCAGCTTAGATTATTTTGCCAGGGGACAAGAGACCCAGTACTTC. Its protein is CASSLDYFARGQETQYF.

The V call is TRBV28, the J call TRBJ2-1, with unresolved D. This CDR3 contains 15 residues. Trimming cost V 2 bases and J 2 bases, with 10 bases left between them. Per germline, CDR1 MDHEN and CDR2 SYDVKM. CDR3 amino acids: CASSLRPATYNEQFF. As DNA, the CDR3 is TGTGCCAGCAGTTTAAGACCGGCCACCTACAATGAGCAGTTCTTC.